This TCR beta chain was found in a study of response to subunit inactivated influenza vaccine. TCRdb called the RT-PCR reads again in MiXCR, with one record for every CDR3 protein. In the table there are 400,000 to 650,000 distinct CDR3 sequences, less than 7.5% of which are singletons. This clonotype was counted a few times. The antigen remains unidentified. This may stem from a read error, because a much larger clone lies one nucleotide away. Whole-study results and caveats: A suggestion made by the authors is that each seasonal influenza vaccination recruits few new T cells.

Germline V gives CDR1 MNHNY, CDR2 SVGAGI (reference sequence). The CDR3 sequence is 12 residues long. Trimming left V 4 bases short and J 4 bases short, with 7 bases between. V is TRBV6-6 and J is TRBJ1-1; the D is unclear. Specimen: PBMCs from blood, collected around 25 months after vaccination. This clonotype originated in a man between 50 and 70 years old who received an inactivated influenza vaccine. DNA for the CDR3: TGTGCCAGCAGTTGCTCCCCCACTGAAGCTTTCTTT. Protein product: CASSCSPTEAFF.